This is a list of T cell receptor beta chains from one sample in a study of T-cell reconstitution after alpha-beta-depleted transplantation in children. MiXCR was run by TCRdb on the PCR reads, yielding one entry per CDR3 protein. Among a few hundred thousand distinct CDR3 sequences listed, 20% were seen once. The specimen comprised PBMCs from the stem cell graft donor, sampled from the stem cell graft. The receptor source for this set is a human donor who donated a stem cell graft to a child with acute myeloid leukemia. Both conserved end residues are part of each CDR3. The order of the fields is CDR3 length, V gene, CDR3 protein.

18 | TRBV4-2 | CASSRDPPSAYRTDTQYF
14 | TRBV24-1 | CATSDPRQGGGQFF
14 | TRBV24-1 | CATSDLGTYNEQFF
15 | TRBV24-1 | CATSDLLQGADTQYF
17 | TRBV7-2 | CASSSRTSGIFRGEQFF
16 | TRBV21-1 | CASSKLPAVSSYEQYF
17 | TRBV6-5 | CASSHSARGVGSPEAFF
14 | TRBV12-3/TRBV12-4 | CASSLVGPPQPQHF
14 | TRBV24-1 | CATSDSPDQETQYF
16 | TRBV20-1 | CSAGTSGRAGYNEQFF
13 | TRBV6-5 | CASSFRDRQPQHF
17 | TRBV12-3/TRBV12-4 | CASTAGSGLSGANVLTF
13 | TRBV15 | CATSREGKNIQYF
16 | TRBV2 | CASSEKRETGNNEQFF
13 | TRBV7-2 | CASSRYSTDTQYF
14 | TRBV19 | CASSTDRTPYEQYF
14 | TRBV5-1 | CASSPPTSVDTQYF
15 | TRBV27 | CASSLSQSGSYEQYF
14 | TRBV29-1 | CSVEGDRGPYGYTF
12 | TRBV10-3 | CAISGTGDGYTF
15 | TRBV12-3/TRBV12-4 | CASTLLGQGGYGYTF
13 | TRBV7-3 | CASKEGGNTEAFF
13 | TRBV24-1 | CATGTANTGELFF
18 | TRBV29-1 | CSVESPPTSGLGTDTQYF
15 | TRBV6-1 | CASSEEVGEYNEQFF
15 | TRBV5-1 | CASSQTGGGNYEQYF
14 | TRBV12-3/TRBV12-4 | CASSFGGSPFEQYF
16 | TRBV5-6 | CASSFGQGAGNTEAFF
13 | TRBV6-6 | CASSSGSGYGYTF
15 | TRBV20-1 | CSASYGTSGHYEQYF
17 | TRBV12-5 | CASGLARGDRGTYEQYF
15 | TRBV6-5 | CASSSNRDYYNEQFF
12 | TRBV12-3/TRBV12-4 | CASSFSSSPLHF
14 | TRBV7-6 | CASAMAGPVDTQYF
14 | TRBV29-1 | CSVEITGGPYEQYF
14 | TRBV15 | CATSRRQGANEQFF
15 | TRBV5-1 | CASSLENRDTGELFF
14 | TRBV20-1 | CSAFQGGPFETQYF
15 | TRBV5-1 | CSSSLTGEDYNEQFF
14 | TRBV20-1 | CSVLLQRRTDTQYF
15 | TRBV7-9 | CASRPPGGGSYEQYF
15 | TRBV7-9 | CAAPGDLGGTDTQYF
13 | TRBV6-6 | CASTDRGAETQYF
16 | TRBV7-3 | CASSLYDGRHNNEQFF
14 | TRBV6-2/TRBV6-3 | CASSYSTGRGWQFF
15 | TRBV7-8 | CASSFGTGANYGYTF